The rows below give T cell receptor beta chains drawn from one sample of a study of T cell responses to AZD1222 COVID-19 vaccine. The method was immunoSEQ multiplex PCR; TCRdb's version includes in-frame clones alone and lacks a portion of them. The sample lists tens of thousands of clones; 88% were seen once. The material sequenced was peripheral blood, taken 28 days after the second AZD1222 dose. The origin of the receptors is an adult who received the AZD1222 COVID-19 vaccine. Each CDR3 is given with its conserved first and last residue. D genes are given only for firm matches. The size of a clone is reported for some rows only, either as once, few or many, or as a class for expanded clones.

size: NA; J: TRBJ2-7; V: TRBV6-5; D: TRBD2; DNA: TGTGCCAGCAGGGCGGGAGGCCCGGGGAACGAGCAGTACTTC; CDR3: CASRAGGPGNEQYF
size: NA; J: TRBJ1-6; V: TRBV28; D: NA; DNA: TGTGCCAGCAGAAGAGGGGGTTTCGGTTCACCCCTCCACTTT; CDR3: CASRRGGFGSPLHF
size: NA; J: TRBJ1-1; V: TRBV10-1; D: NA; DNA: TGCGCCAGCAAAAATCCTGATACTGAAGCTTTCTTT; CDR3: CASKNPDTEAFF
size: NA; J: TRBJ2-7; V: TRBV18; D: NA; DNA: TGTGCCAGCTCACCATCGATCTACGAGCAGTACTTC; CDR3: CASSPSIYEQYF
size: NA; J: TRBJ2-5; V: TRBV24-1; D: TRBD1; DNA: TGTGCCACCAGTGATTTCGACAGGGGAAGGCAAGAGACCCAGTACTTC; CDR3: CATSDFDRGRQETQYF
size: NA; J: TRBJ1-4; V: TRBV5-1; D: NA; DNA: TGCGCCAGCAGGGCAGGAAGAGATGAAAAACTGTTTTTT; CDR3: CASRAGRDEKLFF
size: few; J: TRBJ1-1; V: TRBV5-1; D: NA; DNA: TGCGCCAGCAGTTCTGGAGGGGCAGGCACTGAAGCTTTCTTT; CDR3: CASSSGGAGTEAFF
size: once; J: TRBJ1-2; V: TRBV7-9; D: NA; DNA: TGTGCCAGCAGCTGGGCTCCGGGGGGCTACACCTTC; CDR3: CASSWAPGGYTF
size: NA; J: TRBJ1-2; V: TRBV5-1; D: TRBD1; DNA: TGCGCCAGCCATGACAGGGCCAAAAGGGGCAGCTATGGCTACACCTTC; CDR3: CASHDRAKRGSYGYTF
size: NA; J: TRBJ2-2; V: TRBV10-3; D: TRBD2; DNA: TGTGCCATCAAAACTAGCGGGATAAACACCGGGGAGCTGTTTTTT; CDR3: CAIKTSGINTGELFF
size: NA; J: TRBJ1-4; V: TRBV5-1; D: TRBD1; DNA: TGCGCCAGCAGCTTTAGGGACAGGGATGAAAAACTGTTTTTT; CDR3: CASSFRDRDEKLFF
size: NA; J: TRBJ2-7; V: TRBV7-6; D: TRBD2; DNA: TGTGCCAGCAGCTTAGCTGCTTTTCCGACTAGCGGGAGGATCATCGATCCCTACGAGCAGTACTTC; CDR3: CASSLAAFPTSGRIIDPYEQYF
size: NA; J: TRBJ2-1; V: TRBV4-2; D: NA; DNA: TGTGCCAGCAGCCAAGAAAAGGAATTAGTGTTCAATGAGCAGTTCTTC; CDR3: CASSQEKELVFNEQFF
size: NA; J: TRBJ1-1; V: TRBV6-5; D: NA; DNA: TGTGCCAGCAGTTACCGGAGGGGGACTGAAGCTTTCTTT; CDR3: CASSYRRGTEAFF
size: few; J: TRBJ1-6; V: TRBV4-2; D: NA; DNA: TGTGCCAGCAGCCAAGGGCGGAACAATTCACCCCTCCACTTT; CDR3: CASSQGRNNSPLHF
size: NA; J: TRBJ2-1; V: TRBV6-2/TRBV6-3; D: NA; DNA: TGTGCCAGCAGTTACAGGGGGAGGGCCATGAATGAGCAGTTCTTC; CDR3: CASSYRGRAMNEQFF
size: once; J: TRBJ1-1; V: TRBV20-1; D: TRBD1; DNA: TGCAGTGCTCCACAGGGGGCTGAAGCTTTCTTT; CDR3: CSAPQGAEAFF
size: NA; J: TRBJ2-3; V: TRBV7-2; D: NA; DNA: TGTGCCAGCAGCGCCCGAAGTTTGTTGCGGGGCACAGATACGCAGTATTTT; CDR3: CASSARSLLRGTDTQYF
size: NA; J: TRBJ2-1; V: TRBV7-2; D: TRBD1; DNA: TGTGCCAGCAGCACGAGGACAGGGGGTTACAATGAGCAGTTCTTC; CDR3: CASSTRTGGYNEQFF
size: NA; J: TRBJ1-1; V: TRBV6-5; D: NA; DNA: TGTGCCAGCAGTCCCGGGGGGGGAGGGAGGACTGAAGCTTTCTTT; CDR3: CASSPGGGGRTEAFF
size: once; J: TRBJ1-2; V: TRBV6-1; D: NA; DNA: TGTGCCAGCAGTGAATGGAGACAGCTAGCTAACTATGGCTACACCTTC; CDR3: CASSEWRQLANYGYTF
size: NA; J: TRBJ2-7; V: TRBV6-5; D: NA; DNA: TGTGCCAGCAGTACCTCGGGGCGAGACGACGAGCAGTACTTC; CDR3: CASSTSGRDDEQYF